A selection of T cell receptor beta chains follows, all from one sample in a study of blood T cell repertoires in COVID-19. The assay was immunoSEQ multiplex PCR, and TCRdb's table has in-frame clones only and misses some. The sample records roughly 59,000 clones, 81% being singletons. Sequenced: peripheral blood. The receptors shown here come from a man at least 80 years old with acute or convalescent COVID-19. Both conserved end residues are part of each CDR3. A D gene is named only where the DNA matches it firmly. Part of the rows lack a size; the others show once, few, many or a class for expanded clones.

d_call,j_call,v_call,clone_size,cdr3_nt,cdr3_aa
.,TRBJ2-7,TRBV30,.,TGTGCCTGGATGATTAGGGGGGGATACTCCTACGAGCAGTACTTC,CAWMIRGGYSYEQYF
TRBD2,TRBJ2-1,TRBV7-9,.,TGTGCCAGCAGCTTACGGCGGGAGAACAATGAGCAGTTCTTC,CASSLRRENNEQFF
TRBD1,TRBJ2-7,TRBV7-8,many,TGTGCCAGCAGCTTAGGATTCCCGGGACAGGGATCCTACGAGCAGTACTTC,CASSLGFPGQGSYEQYF
.,TRBJ2-4,TRBV29-1,.,TGCAGCGTTGGAGCAGGGGTCGGAAACATTCAGTACTTC,CSVGAGVGNIQYF
.,TRBJ2-5,TRBV28,.,TGTGCCAGCAGTCCCGTCTCACTGCGAGGAGAGACCCAGTACTTC,CASSPVSLRGETQYF
.,TRBJ1-2,TRBV30,.,TGTGCCTGGATGGGGAGGTGGGCCTATGGCTACACCTTC,CAWMGRWAYGYTF
TRBD1,TRBJ1-5,TRBV5-5,once,TGTGCCAGCAGCTTGACAGGGGTGGAGAATCAGCCCCAGCATTTT,CASSLTGVENQPQHF
TRBD1,TRBJ2-7,TRBV5-8,.,TGTGCCAGCAGCCTCGGACAGGGCCAGTTTTACGAGCAGTACTTC,CASSLGQGQFYEQYF
.,TRBJ1-5,TRBV3-1/TRBV3-2,.,TGTGCCAGCAGCCGGCGGACAGTCGATCAGCCCCAGCATTTT,CASSRRTVDQPQHF
.,TRBJ1-3,TRBV4-1,.,TGCGCCAGCAGCCAACGCGTTTCTGGAAACACCATATATTTT,CASSQRVSGNTIYF
.,TRBJ2-3,TRBV14,.,TGTGCCAGCAGCCTGGCCGGCACAGATACGCAGTATTTT,CASSLAGTDTQYF
.,TRBJ1-3,TRBV20-1,once,TGCAGTGCTAGTCAGGGGCTTTATGCTGGAAACACCATATATTTT,CSASQGLYAGNTIYF
TRBD1,TRBJ1-2,TRBV19,.,TGTGCCAGTAGAAACAGGGGCACCTTC,CASRNRGTF
.,TRBJ2-2,TRBV5-1,.,TGCGCCAGCAGGTTACTTGACACCGGGGAGCTGTTTTTT,CASRLLDTGELFF
TRBD1,TRBJ2-7,TRBV19,.,TGTGCCAGTAGTGTTCCGGGACAGGGAGGTGCCGAGCAGTACTTC,CASSVPGQGGAEQYF
TRBD1,TRBJ1-1,TRBV11-2,.,TGTGCCAGCAGCCTTACAGGGGGCCCCACTGAAGCTTTCTTT,CASSLTGGPTEAFF
.,TRBJ1-3,TRBV6-6,.,TGTGCCAGCAAGCAGGGGTTCTCTGGAAACACCATATATTTT,CASKQGFSGNTIYF
TRBD1,TRBJ1-1,TRBV30,.,TGTGCCTGGAGCAGACAGGGGAACACTGAAGCTTTCTTT,CAWSRQGNTEAFF
TRBD1,TRBJ1-3,TRBV10-3,.,TGTGCCATCAGTGAGTCGGGGACAGGCCCTTTGTATCCCATATATTTT,CAISESGTGPLYPIYF
.,TRBJ1-3,TRBV15,.,TGTGCCACCAGCAGAGAAAGGCCAGGCTCTGGAAACACCATATATTTT,CATSRERPGSGNTIYF
.,TRBJ2-7,TRBV4-2,.,TGTGCCAGCAGCCCCAGGACAGCAAATTACGAGCAGTACTTC,CASSPRTANYEQYF
TRBD1,TRBJ1-4,TRBV5-4,.,TGTGCCAGCAGCTTGGGGACCGGGACAGCTCGTGAAAAACTGTTTTTT,CASSLGTGTAREKLFF
TRBD2,TRBJ2-5,TRBV9,.,TGTGCCAGCAGCATGAGGGTAGCGGGAAGAGAGACCCAGTACTTC,CASSMRVAGRETQYF
.,TRBJ2-2,TRBV7-3,.,TGTGCCAGCAGCTTAACGTCGTCAGGTCTCACCGGGGAGCTGTTTTTT,CASSLTSSGLTGELFF
.,TRBJ2-5,TRBV24-1,.,TGTGCCACCAGTGATTTCGGGGACACGAGTGAGACCCAGTACTTC,CATSDFGDTSETQYF
TRBD1,TRBJ1-5,TRBV5-6,few,TGTGCCAGCAGCTTTTTCAGGGGGATGGAGCCCCAGCATTTT,CASSFFRGMEPQHF
TRBD1,TRBJ2-1,TRBV7-9,.,TGTGCCAGCAGCATGCCGGGACAGGCAGACAATGAGCAGTTCTTC,CASSMPGQADNEQFF
TRBD1,TRBJ1-1,TRBV29-1,.,TGCAGCGCCACGACAGGGGGGAACACTGAAGCTTTCTTT,CSATTGGNTEAFF
TRBD1,TRBJ2-7,TRBV19,.,TGTGCCAGTAGTCACCGGGACAGGGACAACGAGCAGTACTTC,CASSHRDRDNEQYF
.,TRBJ1-5,TRBV7-2,.,TGTGCCAGCAGCTTAGCAGCACGTCAGCCCCAGCATTTT,CASSLAARQPQHF
TRBD1,TRBJ2-7,TRBV10-3,.,TGTGCCGCCCACCGGGACAGCAACTACGAGCAGTACTTC,CAAHRDSNYEQYF
TRBD2,TRBJ2-2,TRBV6-4,.,TGTGCCAGCGCCGCTAGCGGGAGGGCGTCCACCGGGGAGCTGTTTTTT,CASAASGRASTGELFF
.,TRBJ1-6,TRBV5-4,.,TGTGCCAGCAGCAGGGGCTCCGAGGGAGGACTATCACCCCTCCACTTT,CASSRGSEGGLSPLHF
TRBD1,TRBJ2-1,TRBV7-3,.,TGTGCCAGCAGCCCGGGACAGGGGAGCTACAATGAGCAGTTCTTC,CASSPGQGSYNEQFF
.,TRBJ2-5,TRBV2,once,TGTGCCAGTACCCCACCAGGGGTCGAGACCCAGTACTTC,CASTPPGVETQYF
.,TRBJ2-7,TRBV11-1,.,TGTGCCAGCAGCTTGAGGTCTAAGAGCTACGAGCAGTACTTC,CASSLRSKSYEQYF
.,TRBJ2-3,TRBV7-6,.,TGTGCCAGCAGCTTAGGGGCAGGGCTTAACACAGATACGCAGTATTTT,CASSLGAGLNTDTQYF
TRBD1,TRBJ1-1,TRBV29-1,.,TGCAGCGTTGTTAGGGACAGGGACACTGAAGCTTTCTTT,CSVVRDRDTEAFF
.,TRBJ2-3,TRBV7-2,.,TGTGCCAGCAGCTTCGGACTCTCTAGCACAGATACGCAGTATTTT,CASSFGLSSTDTQYF
.,TRBJ2-5,TRBV6-2/TRBV6-3,.,TGTGCCAGCAGTTACATGGTCAACGGTCAAGAGACCCAGTACTTC,CASSYMVNGQETQYF
.,TRBJ2-5,TRBV20-1,.,TGCAGTGCTAGTTGGGACAACCAAGAGACCCAGTACTTC,CSASWDNQETQYF
TRBD2,TRBJ2-3,TRBV5-5,.,TGTGCCAGCAGCTTGGCGGCTAGCGGGACTGGAGATACGCAGTATTTT,CASSLAASGTGDTQYF
TRBD1,TRBJ1-1,TRBV29-1,.,TGCAGCGGGAAGACAGGGGGCGGGACTGAAGCTTTCTTT,CSGKTGGGTEAFF
.,TRBJ1-2,TRBV21-1,once,TGTGCCAGCAGCACACCGGGACAGGGGGTGTTATGGAACTATGGCTACACCTTC,CASSTPGQGVLWNYGYTF
.,TRBJ2-7,TRBV11-2,.,TGTGCCAGCAGCTTAGGGAGCGCGCTCTACGAGCAGTACTTC,CASSLGSALYEQYF